Shown below are 22 T cell receptor beta chains from a single sample sequenced in a study of blood T cell repertoires in COVID-19. Only in-frame clones appear in the TCRdb table, and some are missing; sequencing was by immunoSEQ multiplex PCR. This table has about 370,000 clones, around 89% appearing once. The source material was peripheral blood. These receptors were collected from a woman aged 30 to 39 with COVID-19, enrolled during active disease.

The chain recombines TRBV7-6 with TRBJ2-5; D is possibly TRBD2 (6 bases). Trimming stripped 3 bases from V and 0 bases from J, with 11 bases between. There are 15 residues in the CDR3. In germline, CDR1 is SGHVS, CDR2 FNYEAQ. In DNA form, the CDR3 reads TGTGCCAGCAGCTTGGAGGGCCCGTACCAAGAGACCCAGTACTTC. Its translation is CASSLEGPYQETQYF.

The chain combines TRBV2 with TRBJ2-2; weak D call: TRBD1 (6 bases). Trimming took 8 bases from V and 7 from J, leaving 17 bases between them. This CDR3 is built from 14 residues. Per germline, CDR1 SNHLY and CDR2 FYNNEI. Here the CDR3 DNA reads TGTGCCAGCTCTGAGGTCAGGGGCCGCGGGGAGCTGTTTTTT. This translates into CASSEVRGRGELFF. Using reference TRBV2 and TRBJ2-2 for the parts outside the CDR3, the full variable domain is EPEVTQTPSHQVTQMGQEVILRCVPISNHLYFYWYRQILGQKVEFLVSFYNNEISEKSEIFDDQFSVERPDGSNFTLKIRSTKLEDSAMYFCASSEVRGRGELFFGEGSRLTVL.

This clone has just one count. The chain links TRBV19 to TRBJ1-1, with D perhaps matching TRBD1 (6 bases). The V end lost 6 bases, the J end lost 1 base, and 9 bases lay between the germline ends. CDR3 length: 13 amino acids. Germline CDR1 reads LNHDA; CDR2 reads SQIVND (reference sequence). As DNA, the CDR3 is TGTGCCAGTAGCATACAGGGGAACACTGAAGCTTTCTTT. As protein: CASSIQGNTEAFF.

The V gene is TRBV29-1, the J gene TRBJ2-1; the D gene is possibly TRBD1 (5 bases). This CDR3 comprises 13 residues. The germline CDR1 and CDR2 sequences are SQVTM and ANQGSEA. Trimming pared 2 bases from V and 6 bases from J, leaving 11 bases between. The CDR3 protein is CSVETQGGNEQFF. CDR3 bases: TGCAGCGTTGAAACCCAGGGTGGCAATGAGCAGTTCTTC.

The chain uses TRBV11-3 and TRBJ2-3; 10 bases line up with TRBD2. In germline, CDR1 is SGHNT, CDR2 YENEEA. This CDR3 has 16 amino acids. The J segment lost 4 bases and the V segment lost 4 bases, leaving 8 bases of the junction unmatched. The CDR3 DNA reads TGTGCCAGCAGCTGGGGAACTAGCGGGGAATCAGATACGCAGTATTTT. Protein: CASSWGTSGESDTQYF.

This CDR3 reads CASRLTDRINYTF. Here the CDR3 DNA reads TGTGCCAGCAGGCTGACCGACAGGATTAACTACACCTTC. V and J are TRBV2 and TRBJ1-2, with D maybe TRBD1 (6 bases). The CDR3 has 13 amino acids. CDR1 is SNHLY and CDR2 is FYNNEI in the germline V gene. Trimming took off 6 bases at V and 10 bases at J, with 18 bases between the two ends. The full variable domain, completed using reference TRBV2 and TRBJ1-2, is EPEVTQTPSHQVTQMGQEVILRCVPISNHLYFYWYRQILGQKVEFLVSFYNNEISEKSEIFDDQFSVERPDGSNFTLKIRSTKLEDSAMYFCASRLTDRINYTFGSGTRLTVV.

This rearrangement joins TRBV6-4 to TRBJ1-2; 8 bases line up with TRBD1. V was pared by 10 bases and J by 8 bases, with 9 bases of the junction left unmatched. The CDR3 spans 12 residues. In germline, CDR1 is MRHNA, CDR2 SNTAGT. The CDR3 DNA is TGTGCCAACGCAGGGGGCAGGGACGGCTACACCTTC. It specifies CANAGGRDGYTF.

The chain has TRBV25-1 and TRBJ1-1; 7 bases line up with TRBD1. There are 12 residues in the CDR3. With 7 bases clipped from V and 6 bases from J, the junction kept 5 bases outside the gene matches. Germline CDR1 MGHDK, CDR2 SYGVNS. CDR3 DNA sequence: TGTGCCAGCAACCCAGGGGGGCCTGAAGCTTTCTTT. Translation gives CASNPGGPEAFF.

The chain uses TRBV6-5 and TRBJ2-7; weak D call: TRBD1 (5 bases). V lost 8 bases and J 3 bases, leaving 11 bases between the germline ends. The CDR3 is 12 amino acids. CDR1 is MNHEY and CDR2 is SVGAGI in the germline V gene. CDR3 sequence reads: CASGRVSYEQYF. Here the CDR3 DNA reads TGTGCCAGCGGCAGGGTTAGCTACGAGCAGTACTTC.

In regard to this clone: This specimen includes other DNA sequences encoding the same CDR3. The V and J genes are TRBV7-2 and TRBJ2-3; 9 bases are a match to TRBD2. Germline V gives CDR1 SGHTA, CDR2 FQGNSA. V shed 4 bases and J 3 bases; nucleotides not matched to a gene: 2. This CDR3 has 14 amino acids. CDR3: CASSSGLATDTQYF. The CDR3 DNA reads TGTGCCAGCAGCTCGGGACTAGCAACAGATACGCAGTATTTT.

The genes are TRBV5-1 and TRBJ2-7; 10 nucleotides line up with TRBD1. The CDR3 sequence is 14 residues long. Per the germline V gene, CDR1 is SGHRS and CDR2 is YFSETQ. V trimming: 3 bases; J trimming: 4 bases; junction bases outside the gene matches: 4. CDR3 amino acids: CASSSPGQGYEQYF. The CDR3 nucleotides are TGCGCCAGCAGCTCTCCGGGACAGGGGTACGAGCAGTACTTC. The variable domain in full, with the rest retrieved from reference TRBV5-1 and TRBJ2-7, is KAGVTQTPRYLIKTRGQQVTLSCSPISGHRSVSWYQQTPGQGLQFLFEYFSETQRNKGNFPGRFSGRQFSNSRSEMNVSTLELGDSALYLCASSSPGQGYEQYFGPGTRLTVT.

The chain employs TRBV27 and TRBJ2-2, with 11 bases matching TRBD2. CDR3 length equals 17 residues. Germline-derived CDR1 and CDR2 are MNHEY and SMNVEV (reference sequence). The V gene end was trimmed by 0 bases and the J gene end by 1 base; junction bases not matched to a gene: 1. CDR3 sequence reads: CASSLSTSGVNTGELFF. The CDR3 coding sequence is TGTGCCAGCAGTTTATCGACTAGCGGGGTGAACACCGGGGAGCTGTTTTTT.

The V call is TRBV21-1, the J call TRBJ2-7; the table's D call TRBD1 went unverified against the DNA. TRBV21-1 is a recognized pseudogene. This CDR3 spans 14 amino acids. The CDR3 here is CASSKGPGPYEQYV. CDR3 coding DNA: TGTGCCAGCAGCAAAGGTCCAGGGCCCTACGAGCAGTACGTC.

CDR3 nucleotide sequence: TGTGCCAGCAGCTTGGGACTAGCGGGGGGAAGATACGAGCAGTACTTC. This encodes CASSLGLAGGRYEQYF. V usage is TRBV5-4 and J usage is TRBJ2-7; 13 nucleotides line up with TRBD2. CDR3 length: 16 residues. Germline CDR1 is SGHNT and CDR2 is YYREEE (reference sequence). V gave up 0 bases and J gave up 4 bases; unmatched junction bases: 4. Using reference TRBV5-4 and TRBJ2-7 for the parts outside the CDR3, the full variable domain is ETGVTQSPTHLIKTRGQQVTLRCSSQSGHNTVSWYQQALGQGPQFIFQYYREEENGRGNFPPRFSGLQFPNYSSELNVNALELDDSALYLCASSLGLAGGRYEQYFGPGTRLTVT.

V usage is TRBV28 and J usage is TRBJ1-5, with TRBD1 identical over 8 bases. Germline V CDR1 and CDR2: MDHEN, SYDVKM. The CDR3 contains 14 residues. The V gene end was trimmed by 4 bases and the J gene end by 7 bases; junction bases not matched to a gene: 6. The CDR3 is CASSSRQGYQPQHF. CDR3 coding DNA: TGTGCCAGCAGTTCAAGACAGGGGTACCAGCCCCAGCATTTT. Together with reference TRBV28 and TRBJ1-5, the CDR3 gives the full variable domain: DVKVTQSSRYLVKRTGEKVFLECVQDMDHENMFWYRQDPGLGLRLIYFSYDVKMKEKGDIPEGYSVSREKKERFSLILESASTNQTSMYLCASSSRQGYQPQHFGDGTRLSIL.

Turning to this clone: The identical CDR3 is also encoded by other nucleotide sequences in the sample. The rearrangement links TRBV3-1 (or the pseudogene TRBV3-2) to TRBJ2-5; D ambiguous. Germline assignment: CDR1 LGHDT and CDR2 YNNKEL (reference sequence). Trimming cost V 3 bases and J 2 bases, with 7 bases left between them. The CDR3 runs 13 residues. CDR3 nucleotides: TGTGCCAGCAGCCAGGGCGTGCAAGAGACCCAGTACTTC. Its protein product is CASSQGVQETQYF.

The V call is TRBV7-8, the J call TRBJ2-5; a weak D match, TRBD2 (5 bases). Germline V gene data show CDR1 as SGHVS and CDR2 as FQNEAQ. The V gene lost 5 bases and the J gene lost 1 base, with 17 bases spanning the gap. The CDR3 totals 16 residues. The CDR3 sequence: CASSAGLLAFQETQYF. The CDR3 nucleotides read TGTGCCAGCAGCGCCGGCCTTCTAGCCTTCCAAGAGACCCAGTACTTC.

The chain recombines TRBV6-2 or TRBV6-3 with TRBJ2-3; a possible D gene is TRBD2 (7 bases). CDR3 size: 15 residues. The V end lost 2 bases, the J end lost 6 bases, and 15 bases lay between the germline ends. The germline gives CDR1 MNHEY, CDR2 SVGEGT. The CDR3 DNA reads TGTGCCAGCAGTTACGGGGGGGGCCGCGGTGATACGCAGTATTTT. Translating gives CASSYGGGRGDTQYF.

This chain joins TRBV15 and TRBJ1-6; TRBD1 agrees at 7 bases. Germline V gives CDR1 LNHNV, CDR2 YYDKDF (reference sequence). The CDR3 is 16 residues long. J was trimmed by 2 bases and V by 8 bases; bases with no gene match: 9. As DNA, the CDR3 is TGTGCCACCCAAAGACAGGGTCGAACCTATAATTCACCCCTCCACTTT. Residues: CATQRQGRTYNSPLHF.

J is TRBJ2-3 and V is TRBV28; no definite D call. From germline, CDR1 is MDHEN and CDR2 SYDVKM. The V end lost 2 bases, the J end lost 4 bases, and 16 bases lay between the germline ends. The CDR3 sequence is 16 residues long. CDR3 DNA sequence: TGTGCCAGCAGTTTAGATACGCCACCCGAGGCAGATACGCAGTATTTT. Amino acid sequence: CASSLDTPPEADTQYF.

This rearrangement joins TRBV27 to TRBJ2-7; 7 bases map to TRBD1. Losses at the gene ends were 10 bases for V and 2 bases for J; bases not matched to a gene: 8. The germline CDR1 and CDR2 sequences are MNHEY and SMNVEV (reference sequence). The CDR3 loop spans 13 amino acids. This CDR3 reads CATLGQKAYEQYF. CDR3 DNA sequence: TGTGCCACCCTGGGACAGAAGGCCTACGAGCAGTACTTC.

The J gene is TRBJ1-2, the V gene TRBV6-5; TRBD1 is a possible D gene (5 bases). In germline, CDR1 is MNHEY, CDR2 SVGAGI. Trimming removed 2 bases at V and 2 bases at J, with 15 bases between. This CDR3 spans 16 amino acids. As DNA, the CDR3 is TGTGCCAGCAGTTACCAGTCTCGGGGGGGAAACTATGGCTACACCTTC. Protein: CASSYQSRGGNYGYTF.